Below, 29 T cell receptor beta chains from the same sample are listed, as sequenced in a study of blood T cells in healthy people across ages. A second roughly 6 to 11 cycle PCR used barcoded and J-beta primers. TCRdb used MiXCR to reprocess the 5' RACE reads, holding one entry per CDR3 protein. In the table there are hundreds of thousands of distinct CDR3 sequences, nearly 25% of which are singletons. These data also featured in a second study, about T cells of mothers and their children.

The sample taken for sequencing was blood. The receptor source for this set is a boy younger than 18 in good health.

The genes are TRBV5-1 and TRBJ2-7; D is possibly TRBD2 (6 bases). Germline V gives CDR1 SGHRS, CDR2 YFSETQ. The CDR3 extends over 13 amino acids. Between the trimmed V and J ends, which lost 0 bases and 6 bases, there was a span of 10 bases. The CDR3 protein is CASSLGGGAEQYF. The CDR3 DNA reads TGCGCCAGCAGCTTGGGTGGAGGGGCCGAGCAGTACTTC.

This clonotype was counted many times. V usage is TRBV7-2 and J usage is TRBJ2-5, with D maybe TRBD2 (6 bases). The germline V and J ends were trimmed by 4 bases and 6 bases, with 18 bases remaining between them. The CDR3 has 15 residues. Germline CDR1 is SGHTA and CDR2 is FQGNSA. This CDR3 is CASSSSPGLMKTQYF. The CDR3 DNA follows: TGTGCCAGCAGCTCTAGCCCTGGACTAATGAAGACCCAGTACTTC.

This clonotype was detected only a few times. The rearrangement joins TRBV3-1 to TRBJ1-1; D uncertain. This CDR3 is 16 amino acids long. The V gene's germline CDR1 is LGHDT and CDR2 YNNKEL (reference sequence). Trimming stripped 4 bases from V and 4 bases from J, with 19 bases between. In DNA form, the CDR3 reads TGTGCCAGCAGCCCCAAGAAAAGGGCGTGGGTCACTGAAGCTTTCTTT. This encodes CASSPKKRAWVTEAFF.

In its sample, this clonotype was seen a few times. V gene TRBV11-2 combines with J gene TRBJ2-1, with TRBD2 matching over 7 bases. The CDR3 totals 16 residues. Trimming removed 2 bases from V and 0 bases from J; junction bases left unmatched: 4. CDR1 and CDR2 from the germline V gene are SGHAT and FQNNGV. The DNA for the CDR3 is TGTGCCAGCAGCTTATCAGGCGGGAGCTCCTACAATGAGCAGTTCTTC. Its protein product is CASSLSGGSSYNEQFF. Full variable domain (outside the CDR3, taken from reference TRBV11-2 and TRBJ2-1): EAGVAQSPRYKIIEKRQSVAFWCNPISGHATLYWYQQILGQGPKLLIQFQNNGVVDDSQLPKDRFSAERLKGVDSTLKIQPAKLEDSAVYLCASSLSGGSSYNEQFFGPGTRLTVL.

This clonotype came up a few times. The CDR3, as DNA: TGTGCCAGCACCGAGACGACTGAAACAGATACGCAGTATTTT. Its protein is CASTETTETDTQYF. The gene calls are TRBV12-3 or TRBV12-4 and TRBJ2-3; D uncertain. V shed 7 bases and J shed 3 bases, with 14 bases lying between them. The CDR3 extends over 14 amino acids.

The gene calls are TRBV7-6 and TRBJ2-5, with D maybe TRBD1 (6 bases). The J call may be incorrect, as the DNA end agrees better with TRBJ2-7. The CDR3 has 15 amino acids. Germline assignment: CDR1 SGHVS and CDR2 FNYEAQ. This chain's CDR3 is CASSFQDRSFYEQYF. CDR3 coding DNA: TGTGCCAGCAGCTTCCAGGACAGATCATTCTACGAGCAGTACTTC.

The chain couples TRBV20-1 to TRBJ2-7; TRBD2 aligns across 7 bases. J gave up 0 bases and V 6 bases, and 5 bases lay outside the gene matches. Germline V gene lookup returns CDR1 DFQATT and CDR2 SNEGSKA (reference sequence). This CDR3 has 13 amino acids. The CDR3 sequence is CSAAGGGSYEQYF. Written as DNA, the CDR3 is TGCAGTGCCGCCGGCGGGGGCTCCTACGAGCAGTACTTC.

This clonotype was observed a few times. This sequence joins TRBV20-1 and TRBJ2-7; TRBD1 might be the D (8 bases). V shed 5 bases and J shed 0 bases, with 14 bases lying between them. Germline V lookup: CDR1 DFQATT, CDR2 SNEGSKA (reference sequence). The CDR3 contains 14 residues. The CDR3 is CSAERDRSSYEQYF. The CDR3, as DNA: TGCAGTGCTGAGCGGGACAGGTCCTCCTACGAGCAGTACTTC.

The chain recombines TRBV28 with TRBJ2-1; D is unresolved. The better agreement between TRBJ2-7 and the DNA end casts doubt on the J call. This CDR3 spans 12 amino acids. Germline V gene lookup returns CDR1 MDHEN and CDR2 SYDVKM. Here the CDR3 reads CASSPYNYEQYF. The CDR3 nucleotides read TGTGCCAGCAGTCCCTATAACTACGAGCAGTACTTC.

The V gene is TRBV27, the J gene TRBJ2-7; the match to TRBD2 covers 8 bases. The length of the CDR3 is 16 residues. Trimming removed 8 bases from V and 7 bases from J; junction bases left unmatched: 19. In germline, CDR1 is MNHEY, CDR2 SMNVEV (reference sequence). The CDR3 DNA reads as TGTGCCAGCGGATTTGCTCCTAGCGGGTACCTGAGTGAGCAGTACTTC. Translating gives CASGFAPSGYLSEQYF.

Only a few counts were recorded for this clonotype. The chain recombines TRBV27 with TRBJ1-5; the match to TRBD1 covers 8 bases. This CDR3 has 13 amino acids. J was trimmed by 7 bases and V by 1 base; bases with no gene match: 0. Per germline, CDR1 MNHEY and CDR2 SMNVEV (reference sequence). CDR3 amino acids: CASSLWTGQPQHF. CDR3 DNA sequence: TGTGCCAGCAGTTTATGGACAGGGCAGCCCCAGCATTTT.

A few counts support this clonotype. This chain links TRBV27 with TRBJ2-7; the match to TRBD1 covers 7 bases. Germline CDR1 is MNHEY and CDR2 is SMNVEV (reference sequence). The CDR3 is 14 amino acids. V dropped 3 bases and J dropped 9; count of bases not matched to a gene: 11. Written as DNA, the CDR3 is TGTGCCAGCAGTTTCGATAAGGGGGCGGCGAGGCAGTACTTC. It is translated as CASSFDKGAARQYF.

The rearrangement links TRBV4-3 to TRBJ2-3; D remains ambiguous. Trimming pared 0 bases from V and 1 base from J, leaving 11 bases between. Germline-derived CDR1 and CDR2 are LGHNA and YSLEER. The CDR3 is 16 residues long. CDR3 nucleotides: TGCGCCAGCAGCCAAGACGACCTGGCGGGCACAGATACGCAGTATTTT. Amino acids: CASSQDDLAGTDTQYF.

This clonotype was recorded at least ten times. The chain combines TRBV6-5 with TRBJ1-2, with 11 bases lining up with TRBD1. Germline V gives CDR1 MNHEY, CDR2 SVGAGI. CDR3 length: 16 amino acids. V lost 6 bases to trimming and J lost 2 bases; unmatched junction nucleotides: 8. CDR3 in DNA: TGTGCCAGCAGCCTGACCGGGACAGGGGGGAACTATGGCTACACCTTC. Protein product: CASSLTGTGGNYGYTF.

This clonotype was counted only a few times. The V gene is TRBV9, the J gene TRBJ2-2; 7 bases map to TRBD1. Germline CDR1 and CDR2: SGDLS and YYNGEE. The CDR3 length is 16 residues. V trimming: 3 bases; J trimming: 4 bases; junction bases outside the gene matches: 9. The DNA for the CDR3 is TGTGCCAGCAGCGCCCCCCCGGGACAGACCACCGGGGAGCTGTTTTTT. This codes for CASSAPPGQTTGELFF.

The chain employs TRBV20-1 and TRBJ2-1; possibly TRBD2 for D (7 bases). Trimming stripped 0 bases from V and 2 bases from J, with 17 bases between. CDR1 is DFQATT and CDR2 is SNEGSKA in the germline V gene (reference sequence). This CDR3 contains 17 residues. The CDR3 is CSARDSGRGGAYNEQFF. DNA for the CDR3: TGCAGTGCTAGAGATTCAGGGAGGGGGGGGGCCTACAATGAGCAGTTCTTC.

This clonotype was counted many times. This chain uses TRBV7-2 with TRBJ2-6; no reliable D call. Germline V gene sequence: CDR1 SGHTA, CDR2 FQGNSA. V lost 2 bases and J 4 bases, leaving 6 bases between the germline ends. This CDR3 has 14 amino acids. CDR3 coding DNA: TGTGCCAGCAGCTTATCTCCCGGGGCCAACGTCCTGACTTTC. It encodes CASSLSPGANVLTF.

The DNA of the CDR3 is TGTGCCATCAGTGGCGGGACTAGCGGGAGACACTACGAGCAGTACTTC. Its protein product is CAISGGTSGRHYEQYF. The rearrangement links TRBV10-3 to TRBJ2-7; 14 nucleotides match TRBD2. This CDR3 spans 16 amino acids. V was pared by 4 bases and J by 3 bases, with 5 bases of the junction left unmatched. Germline CDR1 ENHRY, CDR2 SYGVKD.

The chain recombines TRBV20-1 with TRBJ1-2, with TRBD1 matching 7 bases. This CDR3 has 17 residues. With 1 base clipped from V and 4 bases from J, the junction kept 15 bases outside the gene matches. CDR1 and CDR2 (germline): DFQATT, SNEGSKA (reference sequence). CDR3 protein: CSARAVVRQGEPYGYTF. The CDR3 DNA is TGCAGTGCTAGAGCGGTAGTTAGGCAGGGGGAGCCCTATGGCTACACCTTC.

The J gene is TRBJ2-5, the V gene TRBV19; the match to TRBD1 covers 7 bases. The CDR3 contains 14 residues. With V trimmed by 8 bases and J by 1 base, 7 bases remained unmatched. Germline CDR1 reads LNHDA; CDR2 reads SQIVND (reference sequence). CDR3 sequence (DNA): TGTGCCAGTGGCGAGGGGGCGCTCCAAGAGACCCAGTACTTC. Translating gives CASGEGALQETQYF.

The chain carries TRBV29-1 and TRBJ1-1, with D unclear. There are 13 residues in the CDR3. Trimming removed 6 bases at V and 3 bases at J, with 14 bases between. Germline values: CDR1 SQVTM, CDR2 ANQGSEA. CDR3 protein: CSVVKYGYTEAFF. The CDR3 DNA is TGCAGCGTCGTTAAATATGGGTACACTGAAGCTTTCTTT.

The chain is built from TRBV29-1 and TRBJ1-2; 7 bases match TRBD1. V lost 5 bases and J lost 7; bases outside the gene matches: 10. CDR3 size: 13 residues. The V gene's germline CDR1 is SQVTM and CDR2 ANQGSEA. In nucleotides, the CDR3 is TGCAGCGTTTCAGACAGGGAAAAAGTTGGCTACACCTTC. Translated: CSVSDREKVGYTF.

This clonotype was counted between two and nine times. The chain uses TRBV15 and TRBJ2-4, with no clear D. CDR1 is LNHNV, CDR2 YYDKDF, per germline (reference sequence). V was trimmed by 1 base and J by 12 bases, leaving 16 bases between them. The CDR3 loop spans 14 amino acids. The CDR3 DNA sequence: TGTGCCACCAGCAGAGGGGTTAGTCTGGGGTATCAGTACTTC. Translated: CATSRGVSLGYQYF. Complete variable domain (other parts from reference TRBV15 and TRBJ2-4): DAMVIQNPRYQVTQFGKPVTLSCSQTLNHNVMYWYQQKSSQAPKLLFHYYDKDFNNEADTPDNFQSRRPNTSFCFLDIRSPGLGDTAMYLCATSRGVSLGYQYFGAGTRLSVL.

The chain combines TRBV20-1 with TRBJ1-6, with TRBD1 matching over 9 bases. Trimming cost V 6 bases and J 0 bases; bases outside gene matches: 9. Germline V lookup: CDR1 DFQATT, CDR2 SNEGSKA (reference sequence). This CDR3 contains 17 residues. CDR3 sequence reads: CSAIRQGGSSYNSPLHF. The CDR3 region has the DNA TGCAGTGCAATACGACAGGGGGGAAGCTCCTATAATTCACCCCTCCACTTT.

The chain employs TRBV28 and TRBJ2-5; D could derive from TRBD1 or TRBD2 (6 bases each). The DNA end lines up better with TRBJ2-7; the J call may be wrong. Germline CDR1 reads MDHEN; CDR2 reads SYDVKM. The CDR3 extends over 13 amino acids. The CDR3 sequence: CATRDGGPGEQYF. The DNA for the CDR3 is TGTGCCACTCGCGATGGGGGGCCTGGCGAGCAGTACTTC.

This sequence joins TRBV3-1 and TRBJ1-1; unclear D gene. Per the germline V gene, CDR1 is LGHDT and CDR2 is YNNKEL (reference sequence). The length of the CDR3 is 16 residues. V lost 1 base and J 6 bases, leaving 18 bases between the germline ends. This chain's CDR3 is CASSQGSGSGSAEAFF. CDR3 sequence (DNA): TGTGCCAGCAGCCAAGGATCCGGGTCCGGGAGTGCTGAAGCTTTCTTT. The full variable domain, with the rest looked up from reference TRBV3-1 and TRBJ1-1, is DTAVSQTPKYLVTQMGNDKSIKCEQNLGHDTMYWYKQDSKKFLKIMFSYNNKELIINETVPNRFSPKSPDKAHLNLHINSLELGDSAVYFCASSQGSGSGSAEAFFGQGTRLTVV.

This clonotype came up a few times. This sequence joins TRBV30 and TRBJ2-5; D is possibly TRBD1 (5 bases). The CDR3 loop spans 14 amino acids. CDR1 GTSNPN and CDR2 SVGIG come from the germline V gene (reference sequence). V was clipped by 3 bases and J by 1 base, with 12 bases between them. As DNA, the CDR3 is TGTGCCTGGAGGGACAACTACTTCCAAGAGACCCAGTACTTC. Residues: CAWRDNYFQETQYF.

This clonotype was counted a few times. The chain couples TRBV15 to TRBJ2-3; D is ambiguous. Germline V gives CDR1 LNHNV, CDR2 YYDKDF (reference sequence). The CDR3 totals 12 residues. The V end was cut by 5 bases, the J end by 3 bases, with 6 bases between. In DNA form, the CDR3 reads TGTGCCACCAGCGCCCGGACAGATACGCAGTATTTT. Translating gives CATSARTDTQYF.

The chain uses TRBV7-9 and TRBJ2-5; 8 bases are a match to TRBD1. The closer fit of TRBJ2-1 to the DNA end suggests the J call may be wrong. Germline CDR1 SEHNR, CDR2 FQNEAQ (reference sequence). This CDR3 spans 17 amino acids. Here the CDR3 DNA reads TGTGCCAGCAGCTTAGCCAGGGGGCCTGAACTCCCCGGTGAGCAGTTCTTC. This translates into CASSLARGPELPGEQFF.